This T cell receptor (beta chain) was identified during a study of Graves' ophthalmopathy and Graves' hyperthyroidism. Turning to the study itself: Peripheral blood collection took place at initial diagnosis, before any treatment.

Recruitment covered hyperthyroidism patients aged 18 to 65 whose new diagnosis was of under 2 months' duration. Clinicians diagnosed using symptoms, serum thyroxine, TRAb, thyroid ultrasound and orbital computed tomography. In this sample, this clonotype turned up many times. Germline CDR1 SGDLS, CDR2 YYNGEE. Trimming cost V 4 bases and J 4 bases; bases outside gene matches: 9. The CDR3 runs to 15 residues. Amplification of TCR beta CDR3 regions used RNA transcripts. Second-round multiplex PCR followed a first-round RT-PCR using HTBI primers. A single record per CDR3 protein comes from TCRdb applying MiXCR to the multiplex PCR reads. This sample carries some 370,000 distinct CDR3 sequences, about 18% of them seen once, and the ten largest clones take 2% to 3%.

V and J are TRBV9 and TRBJ2-5; 8 bases match TRBD1. The sequenced sample consisted of peripheral blood. The TCR was taken from an adult woman with stable Graves' hyperthyroidism. The CDR3 sequence: CASSRRQGRGETQYF. The CDR3 DNA is TGTGCCAGCAGCAGACGACAGGGGAGAGGAGAGACCCAGTACTTC.